This T cell receptor beta chain was captured in a study of siplizumab effects on memory and regulatory T cells. In its sample, this clone was seen once. As yet, its antigen is unknown. Study findings and constraints: The drug siplizumab significantly decreased the alloreactive sequences that could be traced to unstimulated CD4+ memory cells. With siplizumab, Treg-derived clones averaged roughly 70% of mappable alloreactive CD4+ clones, versus 25% to 30% in controls. Proliferating Tregs taken from siplizumab cultures were not shown to have a confirmed suppressive function.

The table came from immunoSEQ multiplex PCR; TCRdb's copy has only in-frame clones and leaves some out. The data hold about 50,000 clones, with 93% observed a single time. Between the trimmed V and J ends, which lost 3 bases and 0 bases, there was a span of 9 bases. Per germline, CDR1 MNHEY and CDR2 SMNVEV (reference sequence). This CDR3 region has 14 residues. This receptor was taken from a human donor in good health. The chain carries TRBV27 and TRBJ2-7; D possibly uses TRBD1 or TRBD2 (5 bases each). Material: CD8+ T cells sorted from blood. CDR3 sequence (DNA): TGTGCCAGCAGTTTTATGGGGACCTCCTACGAGCAGTACTTC. It yields the protein CASSFMGTSYEQYF.